Below, 13 T cell receptor beta chains from the same sample are listed, as sequenced in a study of identifying expanded T cells in peripheral blood. Method: immunoSEQ multiplex PCR; TCRdb's copy keeps in-frame clones and lacks some. The sample shows about 89,000 clones, about nine tenths of them seen only once. The sequenced sample was blood. Receptors originate from a person between 18 and 69 years old in good health.

The chain links TRBV14 to TRBJ1-6; the match to TRBD1 covers 7 bases. This CDR3 contains 15 residues. Germline V gene sequence: CDR1 SGHDN, CDR2 FVKESK. V was pared by 0 bases and J by 9 bases, with 5 bases of the junction left unmatched. For the CDR3, the DNA is TGTGCCAGCAGCCAAGAACTCAGGGGGAGTTCACCCCTCCACTTT. Translated, it gives CASSQELRGSSPLHF.

The chain is built from TRBV28 and TRBJ2-7, with D possibly being TRBD1 or TRBD2 (5 bases each). V shed 5 bases and J shed 2 bases, with 10 bases lying between them. This CDR3 has 13 amino acids. Germline V CDR1 and CDR2: MDHEN, SYDVKM. CDR3 amino acids: CASSVQGAYEQYF. The CDR3 DNA sequence: TGTGCCAGCAGTGTGCAGGGAGCCTACGAGCAGTACTTC.

The rearrangement uses TRBV19 and TRBJ1-2; 7 bases are a match to TRBD1. The CDR3 spans 13 residues. CDR1 is LNHDA and CDR2 is SQIVND in the germline V gene (reference sequence). Trimming cost V 3 bases and J 4 bases; bases outside gene matches: 2. The CDR3 DNA is TGTGCCAGTAGTATCCGGGACAGCTATGGCTACACCTTC. It translates to CASSIRDSYGYTF. The variable domain in full, completed from reference TRBV19 and TRBJ1-2, reads DGGITQSPKYLFRKEGQNVTLSCEQNLNHDAMYWYRQDPGQGLRLIYYSQIVNDFQKGDIAEGYSVSREKKESFPLTVTSAQKNPTAFYLCASSIRDSYGYTFGSGTRLTVV.

This CDR3 is CASSLAGANEKLFF. The CDR3 DNA reads TGTGCCAGCAGCTTGGCCGGAGCTAATGAAAAACTGTTTTTT. The rearrangement joins TRBV5-4 to TRBJ1-4; D is unresolved. Trimming pared 0 bases from V and 3 bases from J, leaving 6 bases between. The CDR3 length is 14 residues. Germline V gives CDR1 SGHNT, CDR2 YYREEE (reference sequence).

There are a few counts of this clone. Here the CDR3 reads CASSEDLGQPQHF. CDR3 nucleotide sequence: TGTGCCAGCAGTGAAGATCTTGGGCAGCCCCAGCATTTT. The chain employs TRBV27 and TRBJ1-5, with D unclear. V was shortened by 5 bases and J by 7 bases, with 12 bases between the two germline ends. Germline-derived CDR1 and CDR2 are MNHEY and SMNVEV (reference sequence). The CDR3 has 13 residues.

J is TRBJ1-1 and V is TRBV10-3, with D perhaps TRBD1 (6 bases). With 10 bases removed from V and 3 bases from J, the gap between germline ends came to 12 bases. The CDR3 has 12 residues. Germline V CDR1 and CDR2: ENHRY, SYGVKD. CDR3 in amino acids: CATKNRDTEAFF. The CDR3 nucleotides are TGTGCCACCAAAAACAGGGACACTGAAGCTTTCTTT.

The chain links TRBV5-1 to TRBJ2-6; TRBD1 matches at 9 bases. Germline values: CDR1 SGHRS, CDR2 YFSETQ. With 0 bases clipped from V and 2 bases from J, the junction kept 3 bases outside the gene matches. The length of the CDR3 is 17 residues. The CDR3 sequence: CASSLAWTGAGANVLTF. In DNA form, the CDR3 reads TGCGCCAGCAGCTTGGCATGGACAGGGGCTGGGGCCAACGTCCTGACTTTC.

The chain carries TRBV4-1 and TRBJ2-3, with D hard to call. V was trimmed by 1 base and J by 3 bases, leaving 5 bases between them. CDR1 and CDR2 from the germline V gene are MGHRA and YSYEKL. The CDR3 length is 13 residues. The CDR3 DNA follows: TGCGCCAGCAGCCAAGCGGATACAGATACGCAGTATTTT. This sequence encodes CASSQADTDTQYF.

The chain has TRBV5-6 and TRBJ2-3, with 9 bases lining up with TRBD2. This CDR3 comprises 14 residues. From germline, CDR1 is SGHDT and CDR2 YYEEEE. V gave up 4 bases and J gave up 3 bases; unmatched junction bases: 3. CDR3 in DNA: TGTGCCAGCAGCGGGCTAGCGGGAACAGATACGCAGTATTTT. The encoded protein is CASSGLAGTDTQYF.

This clone has just a few counts. The chain has TRBV19 and TRBJ1-5; a weak D match, TRBD1 (6 bases). Trimming left V 7 bases short and J 1 base short, with 17 bases between. The germline V gene has CDR1 LNHDA and CDR2 SQIVND (reference sequence). The CDR3 is 16 residues long. CDR3: CASTLGGATSNQPQHF. Written as DNA, the CDR3 is TGTGCCAGTACCCTCGGGGGGGCGACAAGCAATCAGCCCCAGCATTTT.

This clone was detected once. The J gene is TRBJ2-1, the V gene TRBV27; 8 positions match TRBD2. The CDR3 sequence is 15 residues long. CDR1 and CDR2 from the germline V gene are MNHEY and SMNVEV (reference sequence). V shed 2 bases, J shed 2 bases, and the junction held 2 bases outside the gene matches. The CDR3 loop reads CASSLSGGPYNEQFF. The DNA of the CDR3 is TGTGCCAGCAGTTTAAGCGGGGGCCCCTACAATGAGCAGTTCTTC.

V gene TRBV5-1 combines with J gene TRBJ2-1, with 13 bases identical to TRBD2. The CDR3 has 16 residues. With 3 bases clipped from V and 4 bases from J, the junction kept 4 bases outside the gene matches. From germline, CDR1 is SGHRS and CDR2 YFSETQ. The CDR3 reads CASSSAGLAGYNEQFF. The CDR3, as DNA: TGCGCCAGCAGCTCTGCGGGACTAGCGGGGTACAATGAGCAGTTCTTC.

The V and J genes are TRBV28 and TRBJ2-1; TRBD2 matches 14 bases. The CDR3 covers 16 residues. Germline CDR1 and CDR2: MDHEN and SYDVKM. With 5 bases clipped from V and 6 bases from J, the junction kept 6 bases outside the gene matches. The CDR3 here is CASSPGTSGSSNEQFF. The CDR3 DNA is TGTGCCAGCAGTCCCGGGACTAGCGGGAGTTCCAATGAGCAGTTCTTC.